Described below is a single T cell receptor beta chain sequence and its context. What it binds is not known. The data are from a study of Graves' ophthalmopathy and Graves' hyperthyroidism. J lost 6 bases, V lost 8 bases, and 9 bases had no gene match. CDR3 length equals 13 residues. CDR1 and CDR2 from the germline V gene are SNHLY and FYNNEI. Amplified material comprised TCR beta CDR3 regions derived from RNA transcripts. RT-PCR with HTBI primers came first, then second-round multiplex PCR. TCRdb fed the multiplex PCR reads into MiXCR, producing one record per CDR3 protein. In the table there are around 670,000 distinct CDR3 sequences, about 44% of which are singletons. Study-level results: In blood appeared most of the expanded thyroid clonotypes whose frequency exceeded 0.001.

The source is an adult man with Graves' ophthalmopathy. Sequencing input: peripheral blood. This chain links TRBV2 with TRBJ2-7; 8 bases agree with TRBD1. The CDR3 is CASGWTGKSEQYF. The DNA for the CDR3 is TGTGCCAGCGGGTGGACAGGGAAAAGCGAGCAGTACTTC.